One and the same sample provided the 9 T cell receptor beta chains below, sequenced in a study of T cells after yellow fever vaccination. TCRdb redid the calling of the 5' RACE reads with MiXCR, one entry per CDR3 protein. The sample holds more than 250,000 distinct CDR3 sequences, 6.8% seen once. This material consisted of PBMCs, taken about 49 days after the first yellow fever vaccination. Receptor source: a man in his late teens or twenties who received the YFV17D yellow fever vaccine.

This clonotype was observed many times. The chain couples TRBV5-1 to TRBJ2-3, with D possibly matching TRBD2 (6 bases). The CDR3 covers 14 residues. V lost 4 bases and J 1 base, leaving 10 bases between the germline ends. The germline V gene encodes CDR1 SGHRS and CDR2 YFSETQ. CDR3 sequence (DNA): TGCGCCAGCAGCCGCGGGATCCGCACAGATACGCAGTATTTT. Its protein is CASSRGIRTDTQYF.

This clonotype was seen only a few times. V usage is TRBV4-1 and J usage is TRBJ1-1, with TRBD1 as a possible D gene (5 bases). The V gene's germline CDR1 is MGHRA and CDR2 YSYEKL. V gave up 1 base and J gave up 1 base, with 10 bases separating them. CDR3 length equals 15 residues. The CDR3 sequence is CASSQGSGTNTEAFF. DNA for the CDR3: TGCGCCAGCAGCCAAGGTTCAGGGACGAACACTGAAGCTTTCTTT.

This clonotype has just a few counts. The rearrangement links TRBV25-1 to TRBJ1-1; a weak D match, TRBD1 (6 bases). This CDR3 region has 15 residues. Germline V lookup: CDR1 MGHDK, CDR2 SYGVNS. Trimming pared 1 base from V and 4 bases from J, leaving 13 bases between. Here the CDR3 reads CASSESAGAGTEAFF. The CDR3 DNA is TGTGCCAGCAGTGAATCAGCGGGGGCGGGCACTGAAGCTTTCTTT. Based on the CDR3 plus reference TRBV25-1 and TRBJ1-1, the full variable domain is EADIYQTPRYLVIGTGKKITLECSQTMGHDKMYWYQQDPGMELHLIHYSYGVNSTEKGDLSSESTVSRIRTEHFPLTLESARPSHTSQYLCASSESAGAGTEAFFGQGTRLTVV.

This rearrangement joins TRBV20-1 to TRBJ2-4, with TRBD2 as a possible D gene (6 bases). The V end was cut by 5 bases, the J end by 7 bases, with 18 bases between. The CDR3 is made up of 14 amino acids. CDR1 and CDR2 from the germline V gene are DFQATT and SNEGSKA (reference sequence). DNA for the CDR3: TGCAGTGCTGTTTTCCGAGACAGCGGGAACATTCAGTACTTC. Translation gives CSAVFRDSGNIQYF.

This clonotype was picked up a small number of times. This chain connects TRBV2 to TRBJ2-7; D perhaps matches TRBD1 (6 bases). The germline V gene encodes CDR1 SNHLY and CDR2 FYNNEI. V lost 0 bases and J 6 bases, leaving 6 bases between the germline ends. CDR3 length: 12 residues. The chain's CDR3 is CASSEAGAEQYF. The CDR3 DNA sequence: TGTGCCAGCAGTGAAGCGGGGGCCGAGCAGTACTTC.

The V call is TRBV20-1, the J call TRBJ1-3; D is unresolved. The CDR3 has 12 amino acids. V was clipped by 8 bases and J by 0 bases, with 8 bases between them. Germline V gives CDR1 DFQATT, CDR2 SNEGSKA (reference sequence). CDR3 in amino acids: CSLQISGNTIYF. As DNA, the CDR3 is TGCAGTCTACAGATCTCTGGAAACACCATATATTTT.

The chain combines TRBV7-2 with TRBJ2-1; weak D call: TRBD1 (6 bases). Per the germline V gene, CDR1 is SGHTA and CDR2 is FQGNSA. Trimming took off 7 bases at V and 3 bases at J, with 10 bases between the two ends. This CDR3 has 13 amino acids. CDR3 amino acids: CASTGQNYNEQFF. In nucleotides, the CDR3 is TGTGCCAGCACAGGACAGAACTACAATGAGCAGTTCTTC. Together with reference TRBV7-2 and TRBJ2-1, the CDR3 gives the full variable domain: GAGVSQSPSNKVTEKGKDVELRCDPISGHTALYWYRQSLGQGLEFLIYFQGNSAPDKSGLPSDRFSAERTGGSVSTLTIQRTQQEDSAVYLCASTGQNYNEQFFGPGTRLTVL.

This chain links TRBV7-9 with TRBJ2-7, with 13 bases that match TRBD2. The germline V gene has CDR1 SEHNR and CDR2 FQNEAQ (reference sequence). The CDR3 length is 15 residues. Germline trimming cut 5 bases from V and 2 bases from J; bases unmatched to any gene: 3. DNA for the CDR3: TGTGCCAGCAGCAAACTAGCGGGGGGGCCCTACGAGCAGTACTTC. It translates to CASSKLAGGPYEQYF.

This clonotype showed up many times. J is TRBJ1-5 and V is TRBV6-6; D is possibly TRBD1 (5 bases). The germline V gene has CDR1 MNHNY and CDR2 SVGAGI (reference sequence). V lost 6 bases and J lost 13, with 16 bases in between. The CDR3 runs 12 residues. CDR3 nucleotides: TGTGCCAGCAGGCCCGTGGGGGACGGACAGCATTTT. This translates into CASRPVGDGQHF.